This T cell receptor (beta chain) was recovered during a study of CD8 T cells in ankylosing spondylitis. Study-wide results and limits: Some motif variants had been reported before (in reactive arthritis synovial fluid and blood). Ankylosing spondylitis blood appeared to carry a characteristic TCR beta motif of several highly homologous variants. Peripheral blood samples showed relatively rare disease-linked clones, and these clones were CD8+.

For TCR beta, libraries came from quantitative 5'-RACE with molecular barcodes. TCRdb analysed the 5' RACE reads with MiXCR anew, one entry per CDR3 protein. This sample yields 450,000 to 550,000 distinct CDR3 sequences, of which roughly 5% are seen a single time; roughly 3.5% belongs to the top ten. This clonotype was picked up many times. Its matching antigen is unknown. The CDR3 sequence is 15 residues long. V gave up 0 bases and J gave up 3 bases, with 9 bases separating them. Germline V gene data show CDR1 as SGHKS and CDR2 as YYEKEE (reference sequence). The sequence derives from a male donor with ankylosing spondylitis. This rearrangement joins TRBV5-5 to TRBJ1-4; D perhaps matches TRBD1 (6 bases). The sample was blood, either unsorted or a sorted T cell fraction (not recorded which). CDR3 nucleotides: TGTGCCAGCAGCTTGGGGGGGGCAGCTAATGAAAAACTGTTTTTT. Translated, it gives CASSLGGAANEKLFF.